The source of this T cell receptor beta chain is a study of CD8+ T cells in alopecia areata. Study-wide findings and caveats: Clonality was higher in lesional than normal scalp, especially in alopecia totalis/universalis.

This clone has only a few counts. Its target is unknown. A read error may account for a junction end that differs from germline. Reverse transcription of extracted RNA yielded cDNA, which provided the sequencing template. The data were produced by immunoSEQ multiplex PCR, yet TCRdb's version contains in-frame clones alone and is incomplete. The sample records 200,000 to 250,000 clones, under 70% being singletons. From germline, CDR1 is MNHEY and CDR2 SVGAGI. The CDR3 is 14 amino acids. Described treatment: oral pan-JAK inhibitor, 5-10 mg twice daily. This sample comprised CD4+ T cells sorted from blood, obtained around week 44, from a patient treated with tofacitinib. The chain combines TRBV6-5 with TRBJ1-5; no clear D gene. The receptor comes from a human donor with alopecia areata. For the CDR3, the DNA is TGTGCCAGCAGTGACTCAGGTAGGAATCAGCCCCAGCATTTT. This encodes CASSDSGRNQPQHF.